Below, one T cell receptor (beta chain) is given with its context. The antigen remains unidentified. The data belong to a study of CD8 T cells in Susac syndrome. Study conclusions and caveats: As the study acknowledged, the number of individuals in its TCR sequencing and HLA analysis was relatively small.

Random-hexamer reverse transcription was applied to roughly 0.5 to 1 ug RNA. MiXCR was run by TCRdb on the immunoSEQ multiplex PCR reads, yielding one entry per CDR3 protein. The table has under 200,000 distinct CDR3 sequences, just under 95% seen once. The authors carried out high-throughput sequencing of TCR beta. They applied it to CD8+ and CD4+ T cells obtained from blood. Controls matched for sex and age were healthy donors. The CDR3 covers 14 residues. V shed 5 bases and J shed 3 bases, with 11 bases lying between them. This clonotype was sampled from a human donor in good health. The sequenced sample was CD4+ T cells from PBMCs. The chain recombines TRBV12-3 or TRBV12-4 with TRBJ1-5, with D possibly being TRBD1 (5 bases). DNA of the CDR3: TGTGCCAGCAGTACGGGGGGAAACAATCAGCCCCAGCATTTT. Protein product: CASSTGGNNQPQHF.